What follows are 24 T cell receptor beta chains derived from one specimen sequenced in a study of identical twins' blood T cells. TCRdb fed the 5' RACE reads into MiXCR, producing one record per CDR3 protein. The sample lists a few hundred thousand distinct CDR3 sequences, 28% occurring once. The sequencing input was PBMCs. These receptors were obtained from a woman aged 18-49 years in good health.

The chain is built from TRBV5-1 and TRBJ1-1, with D uncertain. V was pared by 7 bases and J by 4 bases, with 14 bases between. The length of the CDR3 is 13 residues. Germline V gene sequence: CDR1 SGHRS, CDR2 YFSETQ. CDR3 in DNA: TGCGCCAGCGGTCTTGTGTTGGGCACTGAAGCTTTCTTT. Its protein is CASGLVLGTEAFF.

A few counts support this clonotype. CDR3 amino acids: CASSRYYGQGRNTEAFF. The CDR3 DNA sequence: TGTGCCAGCAGTCGATATTACGGACAGGGGAGGAACACTGAAGCTTTCTTT. V usage is TRBV6-2 or TRBV6-3 and J usage is TRBJ1-1, with 9 bases matching TRBD1. Germline V gene sequence: CDR1 MNHEY, CDR2 SVGEGT. This CDR3 spans 17 amino acids. Trimming removed 5 bases from V and 1 base from J; junction bases left unmatched: 11.

This clonotype was seen more than once but under ten times. The chain has TRBV12-3 or TRBV12-4 and TRBJ2-1, with D unresolved. V was cut by 3 bases and J by 2 bases, with 11 bases left in between. CDR3 size: 15 residues. In DNA form, the CDR3 reads TGTGCCAGCAGTTTGTCGTTTGGGACCTACAATGAGCAGTTCTTC. Translation: CASSLSFGTYNEQFF.

V usage is TRBV5-1 and J usage is TRBJ1-2, with D perhaps matching TRBD1 (5 bases). Deletions cut 2 bases from V and 3 bases from J, with 14 bases between. The CDR3 sequence is 15 residues long. CDR1 and CDR2 (germline): SGHRS, YFSETQ. As DNA, the CDR3 is TGCGCCAGCAGCTTCGAGGACATCACCTACTATGGCTACACCTTC. This translates into CASSFEDITYYGYTF.

J is TRBJ2-5 and V is TRBV2, with 7 bases matching TRBD2. CDR1 and CDR2 from the germline V gene are SNHLY and FYNNEI. This CDR3 has 12 amino acids. With 7 bases clipped from V and 6 bases from J, the junction kept 5 bases outside the gene matches. The CDR3 bases are TGTGCCAGCATAGGACTAGGGAAGACCCAGTACTTC. Translation: CASIGLGKTQYF.

This clonotype has more than one count but fewer than ten. The rearrangement uses TRBV21-1 and TRBJ2-2; the table's D call TRBD2 went unverified against the DNA. TRBV21-1 is a pseudogene. The CDR3 loop spans 22 amino acids. CDR3 amino acids: CASSARTCPGLAGDPNTGELFF. The CDR3 bases are TGTGCCAGCAGCGCACGAACCTGCCCGGGACTAGCGGGAGACCCGAACACCGGGGAGCTGTTTTTT.

Points on this clonotype: One junction end disagrees with the germline gene, perhaps due to a read error. The chain has TRBV6-2 or TRBV6-3 and TRBJ2-2; D may be TRBD2 (6 bases). CDR1 and CDR2 (germline): MNHEY, SVGEGT. This CDR3 comprises 14 residues. CDR3 sequence: CASGMGRYTEELFF. The CDR3 nucleotides are TGTGCCAGCGGGATGGGGAGGTACACCGAGGAGCTGTTTTTT.

V is TRBV20-1 and J is TRBJ2-1, with 9 nucleotides matching TRBD1. Losses at the gene ends were 6 bases for V and 3 bases for J; bases not matched to a gene: 3. This CDR3 has 13 residues. CDR1 is DFQATT, CDR2 SNEGSKA, per germline (reference sequence). The CDR3 DNA follows: TGCAGTGCCTCGGGACAGGGCTACAATGAGCAGTTCTTC. The encoded protein is CSASGQGYNEQFF.

This clonotype was observed a handful of times. This chain connects TRBV7-9 to TRBJ2-1, with D perhaps matching TRBD2 (5 bases). The CDR3 is 11 residues long. CDR1 and CDR2 from the germline V gene are SEHNR and FQNEAQ (reference sequence). In nucleotides, the CDR3 is TGTGCTAGCGAGTCGGCCAATGAGCAGTTCTTC. This translates into CASESANEQFF.

This chain uses TRBV2 with TRBJ1-4, with D unclear. CDR3 size: 13 residues. Germline CDR1 and CDR2: SNHLY and FYNNEI. The V and J ends lost 6 bases and 4 bases respectively, with 9 bases between them. CDR3 amino acids: CASRWAVNEKLFF. The CDR3 DNA reads as TGTGCCAGCAGATGGGCAGTTAATGAAAAACTGTTTTTT.

This clonotype was found many times. J is TRBJ1-1 and V is TRBV6-6; no firm D call. Germline V gene lookup returns CDR1 MNHNY and CDR2 SVGAGI (reference sequence). Trimming pared 2 bases from V and 6 bases from J, leaving 7 bases between. This CDR3 contains 12 residues. This chain's CDR3 is CASSYKGAEAFF. The CDR3, as DNA: TGTGCCAGCAGTTACAAGGGAGCTGAAGCTTTCTTT.

This clonotype was counted only a few times. CDR3 DNA: TGCAGTGCTAGGGGGGGGTTGGTATCACCCCTCCACTTT. Amino acid sequence: CSARGGLVSPLHF. The chain joins TRBV20-1 to TRBJ1-6, with D perhaps matching TRBD1 (5 bases). Germline assignment: CDR1 DFQATT and CDR2 SNEGSKA (reference sequence). CDR3 size: 13 residues. Trimming cost V 3 bases and J 10 bases, with 13 bases left between them.

This clonotype has a handful of counts. V usage is TRBV15 and J usage is TRBJ1-4; D ambiguous. V lost 3 bases to trimming and J lost 4 bases, with 6 bases between them. This CDR3 has 13 amino acids. Germline loops: CDR1 LNHNV, CDR2 YYDKDF (reference sequence). Here the CDR3 DNA reads TGTGCCACCAGCAGGGGAGTTAATGAAAAACTGTTTTTT. Its protein is CATSRGVNEKLFF.

This chain links TRBV12-5 with TRBJ2-3; possibly TRBD1 for D (5 bases). V lost 3 bases to trimming and J lost 5 bases, with 15 bases between them. The germline V gene has CDR1 LGHNT and CDR2 FRNRAP. CDR3 length equals 15 residues. The CDR3 region is CASGLTIRAGDTQYF. CDR3 in DNA: TGTGCTAGTGGTTTAACCATCAGGGCTGGAGATACGCAGTATTTT.

V is TRBV7-9 and J is TRBJ2-2; D tentatively reads TRBD1 or TRBD2 (5 bases each). The CDR3 covers 15 residues. CDR1 SEHNR and CDR2 FQNEAQ come from the germline V gene (reference sequence). With 2 bases removed from V and 4 bases from J, the gap between germline ends came to 11 bases. DNA of the CDR3: TGTGCCAGCAGCTTAAACACCGGGGCCACCGGGGAGCTGTTTTTT. Amino acid sequence: CASSLNTGATGELFF.

To note about this clonotype: An end of the junction does not agree with germline; a read error may underlie this. The chain recombines TRBV6-9 with TRBJ2-7; a weak D match, TRBD2 (5 bases). CDR1 and CDR2 (germline): MNHGY, SVAAGI. The CDR3 has 11 residues. As DNA, the CDR3 is TGTGCCAGCAGTTATGGGCTACTTCGGGGTTTC. It encodes CASSYGLLRGF.

This clonotype was seen repeatedly, ten times or more. The chain has TRBV12-3 or TRBV12-4 and TRBJ2-1, with D unresolved. V gave up 6 bases and J gave up 4 bases, with 13 bases separating them. This CDR3 is 14 amino acids long. DNA for the CDR3: TGTGCCAGCAGACTTGGAGTGCTGTACAATGAGCAGTTCTTC. It yields the protein CASRLGVLYNEQFF.

This clonotype has a handful of counts. The rearrangement links TRBV2 to TRBJ1-1; weak D call: TRBD1 (5 bases). The CDR3 has 11 residues. Trimming cost V 1 base and J 10 bases, with 7 bases left between them. Germline assignment: CDR1 SNHLY and CDR2 FYNNEI. The CDR3 region is CASSEEGIAFF. Here the CDR3 DNA reads TGTGCCAGCAGTGAAGAGGGGATAGCTTTCTTT.

In nucleotides, the CDR3 is TGCGCCAGCAGCCAAGGACTAGCGGGAGCAGATACGCAGTATTTT. Encoded protein: CASSQGLAGADTQYF. The rearrangement uses TRBV4-3 and TRBJ2-3, with 12 bases matching TRBD2. The CDR3 sequence is 15 residues long. The trim removed 1 base at V and 4 bases at J, leaving 0 bases unmatched. Germline loops: CDR1 LGHNA, CDR2 YSLEER.

The CDR3 protein is CASSPVMGLAGGWEQFF. The CDR3 nucleotides are TGTGCCAGCAGCCCTGTAATGGGACTAGCGGGAGGCTGGGAGCAGTTCTTC. This chain uses TRBV11-2 with TRBJ2-1; 15 bases are shared with TRBD2. V was clipped by 5 bases and J by 10 bases; unmatched bases: 12. Germline V gene lookup returns CDR1 SGHAT and CDR2 FQNNGV. This CDR3 is built from 17 residues.

The chain links TRBV7-8 to TRBJ1-4, with 7 positions matching TRBD1. V was clipped by 4 bases and J by 3 bases; unmatched bases: 20. The CDR3 extends over 20 amino acids. Germline V lookup: CDR1 SGHVS, CDR2 FQNEAQ. CDR3 coding DNA: TGTGCCAGCAGCTCCCGAATCCCCACAGGGGCTGGATTCGCTAATGAAAAACTGTTTTTT. The encoded protein is CASSSRIPTGAGFANEKLFF.

This clonotype was observed a few times. The chain is built from TRBV19 and TRBJ1-5; D gene unclear. The germline V gene has CDR1 LNHDA and CDR2 SQIVND (reference sequence). This CDR3 region has 16 residues. Trimming took off 5 bases at V and 9 bases at J, with 23 bases between the two ends. The CDR3 coding sequence is TGTGCCAGTAGTTCCACTTTCGGGAACAGCCCTCGGCCCCAGCATTTT. It yields the protein CASSSTFGNSPRPQHF.

The chain employs TRBV20-1 and TRBJ1-4; the D is unclear. This CDR3 is 13 amino acids long. Germline values: CDR1 DFQATT, CDR2 SNEGSKA (reference sequence). The V end lost 2 bases, the J end lost 8 bases, and 12 bases lay between the germline ends. The CDR3 sequence: CSARKTGNEKLFF. The CDR3 DNA sequence: TGCAGTGCTAGAAAAACCGGGAACGAAAAACTGTTTTTT.

There are a few counts of this clonotype. The chain combines TRBV5-4 with TRBJ2-5; 7 positions match TRBD1. In germline, CDR1 is SGHNT, CDR2 YYREEE (reference sequence). This CDR3 spans 15 amino acids. Trimming took 3 bases from V and 1 from J; bases not matched to a gene: 6. As DNA, the CDR3 is TGTGCCAGCAGCTGGACAGGAGTTTCCCAAGAGACCCAGTACTTC. Its protein product is CASSWTGVSQETQYF.